The 31 T cell receptor beta chains below were found in one sample sequenced in a study of tumor-infiltrating lymphocytes in glioblastoma multiforme. TCR beta libraries were built from RNA through three nested multiplex PCR rounds using modified ARM-PCR. Each CDR3 protein gets one entry after TCRdb re-called the multiplex PCR reads with MiXCR. The sample includes about 19,000 distinct CDR3 sequences, under 80% of them seen just once. The source material was peripheral blood. The receptors here all came from a male donor with glioblastoma.

This clonotype was recorded a few times. V gene TRBV7-3 combines with J gene TRBJ2-1; 8 bases align to TRBD2. Germline assignment: CDR1 SGHTA and CDR2 FQGTGA. The CDR3 contains 14 residues. The V segment lost 4 bases and the J segment 7 bases; nucleotides outside the gene matches: 6. CDR3 coding DNA: TGTGCCAGCAGCTCCTCGGGAGGGAGGAATGAGCAGTTCTTC. Protein: CASSSSGGRNEQFF.

The rearrangement joins TRBV10-2 to TRBJ2-7, with D possibly TRBD2 on 6 matching bases. Between the trimmed V and J ends, which lost 4 bases and 2 bases, there was a span of 9 bases. In germline, CDR1 is WSHSY, CDR2 SAAADI. The CDR3 covers 13 residues. DNA for the CDR3: TGCGCCAGCAGTGGGACTAATCCCTACGAGCAGTACTTC. Protein: CASSGTNPYEQYF.

This clonotype was seen a handful of times. The gene calls are TRBV11-1 and TRBJ2-7; D is possibly TRBD1 or TRBD2 (5 bases each). V shed 5 bases and J shed 2 bases, with 13 bases lying between them. Germline-derived CDR1 and CDR2 are SGHAT and FQDESV (reference sequence). This CDR3 has 14 amino acids. The CDR3 loop is CASSPGDGTYEQYF. In DNA form, the CDR3 reads TGTGCCAGCAGCCCCGGGGACGGAACCTACGAGCAGTACTTC.

This clonotype occurred a few times. A much larger clone differs from this one at a single base, so this may be a read error. The DNA for the CDR3 is TGTGCCAGCAGCCGGGACACAAGCTATAATTCACCCCTCCTCTTT. Its translation is CASSRDTSYNSPLLF. The chain combines TRBV6-5 with TRBJ1-6; D is possibly TRBD1 (6 bases). Germline V lookup: CDR1 MNHEY, CDR2 SVGAGI. The CDR3 totals 15 residues.

At least ten counts were recorded for this clonotype. The chain is built from TRBV29-1 and TRBJ1-2, with 10 nucleotides matching TRBD1. The germline V gene encodes CDR1 SQVTM and CDR2 ANQGSEA. The trim removed 5 bases at V and 1 base at J, leaving 10 bases unmatched. The CDR3 consists of 16 residues. The CDR3: CSVLVGGQGLNYGYTF. DNA of the CDR3: TGCAGCGTTTTGGTGGGGGGACAGGGGCTTAACTATGGCTACACCTTC.

In its sample, this clonotype was seen many times. V is TRBV5-1 and J is TRBJ2-2, with D perhaps TRBD2 (5 bases). The germline gives CDR1 SGHRS, CDR2 YFSETQ. With 0 bases removed from V and 1 base from J, the gap between germline ends came to 13 bases. The CDR3 contains 17 residues. CDR3 nucleotide sequence: TGCGCCAGCAGCTTGGGGCGGGCCAACTTGAACACCGGGGAGCTGTTTTTT. This gives the protein CASSLGRANLNTGELFF.

This rearrangement joins TRBV11-3 to TRBJ2-3, with D possibly matching TRBD1 (6 bases). The end of the DNA fits TRBJ1-5 better, so the J call may be wrong. Germline CDR1 is SGHNT and CDR2 is YENEEA. The CDR3 extends over 15 amino acids. CDR3 sequence (DNA): TGTGCCAGCAGCCAGGGGTGGGCGCCCACAGATACGCAGCATTTT. Translating it yields CASSQGWAPTDTQHF.

The V call is TRBV11-2, the J call TRBJ2-7; perhaps TRBD2 as D (6 bases). Germline CDR1 is SGHAT and CDR2 is FQNNGV. V lost 2 bases, J lost 5 bases, and 13 bases lay in between. The length of the CDR3 is 14 residues. The CDR3 spells CASSLNGGQHEQYF. The CDR3 coding sequence is TGTGCCAGCAGCTTAAACGGGGGTCAACACGAGCAGTACTTC.

This clonotype has a count of ten or more. The V gene is TRBV5-1, the J gene TRBJ2-5, with D perhaps TRBD1 or TRBD2 (5 bases each). Trimming shortened V by 2 bases and J by 3 bases, and 8 bases separated the two germline ends. The germline CDR1 and CDR2 sequences are SGHRS and YFSETQ. This CDR3 region has 13 residues. CDR3 nucleotides: TGCGCCAGCAGCTTAGGGACCGAAGAGACCCAGTACTTC. This sequence encodes CASSLGTEETQYF.

Note on this clonotype: A much larger clonotype is one base distant, so this may be a read error. The chain joins TRBV5-1 to TRBJ2-3; no reliable D call. In germline, CDR1 is SGHRS, CDR2 YFSETQ. V shed 0 bases and J shed 3 bases, with 8 bases lying between them. This CDR3 region has 14 residues. Written as DNA, the CDR3 is TGCGCCAGCAGCTTGGTGGGAAGGACAGATACGCAGTATTTT. This gives the protein CASSLVGRTDTQYF.

The table lists this clonotype with a few counts. An end of the junction differs from the germline gene, which may be a read error. The gene calls are TRBV6-6 and TRBJ2-5; the match to TRBD1 covers 7 bases. Per germline, CDR1 MNHNY and CDR2 SVGAGI (reference sequence). CDR3 size: 18 residues. The CDR3 bases are TGTGCAAGCAGCCTCACCGATTGGACAGGTTTCTTACAAGAGACCCAGTACTTC. Amino acid sequence: CASSLTDWTGFLQETQYF.

The rearrangement links TRBV28 to TRBJ1-2; D gene unclear. This CDR3 has 15 amino acids. V shed 8 bases and J shed 4 bases, with 20 bases lying between them. Germline V gene data show CDR1 as MDHEN and CDR2 as SYDVKM. The CDR3 nucleotides are TGTGCCAGCCACCGAAGAACGGCTGGCGGCTATGGCTACACCTTC. Protein product: CASHRRTAGGYGYTF.

The chain employs TRBV6-6 and TRBJ1-1; D is ambiguous. Germline assignment: CDR1 MNHNY and CDR2 SVGAGI (reference sequence). This CDR3 has 13 residues. Between the trimmed V and J ends, which lost 2 bases and 7 bases, there was a span of 11 bases. CDR3 sequence reads: CASSYPGSDEAFF. For the CDR3, the DNA is TGTGCCAGCAGTTACCCGGGGAGCGATGAAGCTTTCTTT.

Remarks on this clonotype: Compared with germline, one end of the junction differs, possibly owing to a read error. The chain uses TRBV5-1 and TRBJ1-4; 9 bases line up with TRBD1. The length of the CDR3 is 14 residues. The V gene's germline CDR1 is SGHRS and CDR2 YFSETQ. CDR3 in amino acids: CASSLDRGGEELFF. CDR3 sequence (DNA): TGCGCCAGCAGTTTGGACAGGGGAGGCGAAGAACTGTTTTTT.

The table lists this clonotype with many counts. The chain has TRBV5-6 and TRBJ2-3, with D possibly TRBD2 on 7 matching bases. Per the germline V gene, CDR1 is SGHDT and CDR2 is YYEEEE. V was clipped by 0 bases and J by 6 bases, with 14 bases between them. The CDR3 has 15 amino acids. The CDR3 sequence: CASSLGSGGADTQYF. In DNA form, the CDR3 reads TGTGCCAGCAGCTTGGGGTCGGGGGGCGCGGATACGCAGTATTTT.

The sample holds one count of this clonotype. The gene calls are TRBV11-1 and TRBJ2-1; D is perhaps TRBD2 (6 bases). The V gene's germline CDR1 is SGHAT and CDR2 FQDESV (reference sequence). The CDR3 is 17 amino acids. CDR3 nucleotide sequence: TGTGCTAGCGGCTTAGAGGTAGCGGTCCGATCCTACAATGAGCAGTTCTTC. Its protein is CASGLEVAVRSYNEQFF.

This clonotype was detected a few times. The chain employs TRBV12-3 or TRBV12-4 and TRBJ2-2, with D possibly TRBD2 on 5 matching bases. With 7 bases removed from V and 9 bases from J, the gap between germline ends came to 12 bases. This CDR3 is 12 amino acids long. CDR3 DNA sequence: TGTGCCAGCACCCAGTCCGGGAGGGAGCTGTTTTTT. Its protein is CASTQSGRELFF.

The sample holds one count of this clonotype. This CDR3 is missing its conserved last phenylalanine or tryptophan, likely due to a read error. This chain joins TRBV29-1 and TRBJ2-3; no definite D call. Germline CDR1 is SQVTM and CDR2 is ANQGSEA. The CDR3 contains 13 residues. V was shortened by 8 bases and J by 2 bases, with 14 bases between the two germline ends. CDR3 region: CSFGDPTTDTQYL. In nucleotides, the CDR3 is TGCAGCTTTGGGGATCCAACCACAGATACGCAGTATTTG.

To note about this clonotype: A junction end diverges from the germline sequence, so it may reflect a read error. The genes are TRBV11-2 and TRBJ2-2; possible D gene TRBD2, 5 bases. This CDR3 comprises 13 residues. Germline assignment: CDR1 SGHAT and CDR2 FQNNGV. As DNA, the CDR3 is TGTGCCAGCAGCCTTTGGGGTCCCGGGGAGTTGTTTTTC. Residues: CASSLWGPGELFF.

Points on this clonotype: One base away lies a much larger clone, so this may be a sequencing read error. V gene TRBV10-3 combines with J gene TRBJ2-1, with D possibly matching TRBD2 (5 bases). The CDR3 sequence is 11 residues long. The germline V gene has CDR1 ENHRY and CDR2 SYGVKD. CDR3 in DNA: TGTGTCATCAGTGAGGGCAATGAGCAGTTCTTC. Residues: CVISEGNEQFF.

The chain recombines TRBV20-1 with TRBJ1-5; 8 bases match TRBD1. CDR1 is DFQATT and CDR2 is SNEGSKA in the germline V gene (reference sequence). CDR3 length: 15 amino acids. Trimming cost V 5 bases and J 2 bases; bases outside gene matches: 8. CDR3 amino acids: CSARGDRYGNQPQHF. As DNA, the CDR3 is TGCAGTGCTCGAGGGGACAGGTATGGCAATCAGCCCCAGCATTTT.

A note on this clonotype: A much more abundant neighbour one base away suggests this may be a read error. The V and J genes are TRBV14 and TRBJ2-7; D unresolved. The CDR3 totals 12 residues. Germline V lookup: CDR1 SGHDN, CDR2 FVKESK. CDR3 amino acids: CASSSTSYVQYF. CDR3 DNA sequence: TGTGCCAGCAGCTCCACCTCCTACGTGCAGTACTTC.

The chain is built from TRBV6-2 or TRBV6-3 and TRBJ2-3; 7 bases match TRBD2. This CDR3 region has 14 residues. Losses at the gene ends were 5 bases for V and 4 bases for J; bases not matched to a gene: 6. The germline gives CDR1 MNHEY, CDR2 SVGEGT. The CDR3 loop reads CASSPAGNADTQYF. As DNA, the CDR3 is TGTGCCAGCAGTCCAGCGGGGAACGCAGATACGCAGTATTTT.

For this clonotype: Relative to the germline gene, one junction end is altered; a read error may explain this. The chain joins TRBV4-1 to TRBJ2-3; D might be TRBD2 (5 bases). CDR3 length: 16 amino acids. In germline, CDR1 is MGHRA, CDR2 YSYEKL. As DNA, the CDR3 is TGCGCCAGCAGCCAATTGATAACGGGAATGGCAGATACTCAGTATTTT. This codes for CASSQLITGMADTQYF.

With respect to this clonotype: A read error may account for a junction end that differs from germline. The chain carries TRBV29-1 and TRBJ1-2; D might be TRBD1 (5 bases). CDR3 size: 13 residues. CDR1 and CDR2 from the germline V gene are SQVTM and ANQGSEA. CDR3 DNA: TGCAGCGTTGAAGATAGGGAAATTAGGGGCTACACGTTC. Protein product: CSVEDREIRGYTF.

The gene calls are TRBV20-1 and TRBJ2-7; TRBD1 matches 7 bases. The CDR3 runs to 11 residues. Germline CDR1 reads DFQATT; CDR2 reads SNEGSKA (reference sequence). The V gene end was trimmed by 6 bases and the J gene end by 12 bases; junction bases not matched to a gene: 11. The CDR3 loop reads CSAPKTGQMYF. The CDR3 nucleotides are TGCAGTGCCCCAAAGACGGGACAGATGTACTTC.

This chain joins TRBV19 and TRBJ1-5; maybe TRBD1 (6 bases). This CDR3 region has 15 residues. Germline lookup yields CDR1 LNHDA and CDR2 SQIVND (reference sequence). With 6 bases removed from V and 1 base from J, the gap between germline ends came to 13 bases. Here the CDR3 reads CASSTGKRSNQPQHF. DNA for the CDR3: TGTGCCAGTAGCACAGGGAAGAGGAGCAATCAGCCCCAGCATTTT.

A single count supports this clonotype. The junction differs from germline at one of its ends, possibly a read error. The V and J genes are TRBV11-1 and TRBJ2-2; TRBD2 matches at 7 bases. Looked up from germline, CDR1 is SGHAT and CDR2 is FQDESV (reference sequence). This CDR3 spans 15 amino acids. The chain's CDR3 is CARSLGLADNGKLFF. The CDR3 DNA follows: TGTGCCCGCAGCTTAGGGCTAGCGGACAACGGGAAGCTGTTTTTT.

With regard to this clonotype: At one end, the junction sequence differs from germline, possibly due to a read error. The gene calls are TRBV11-2 and TRBJ2-2; perhaps TRBD2 as D (5 bases). The germline CDR1 and CDR2 sequences are SGHAT and FQNNGV. This CDR3 is 14 amino acids long. The CDR3, as DNA: TGTGCCAGTAGCTTACATATAATCACCGGGGAGCTGTTTTTC. Its protein product is CASSLHIITGELFF.

As regards this clonotype: This may be a read error: a much more frequent sequence differs by one nucleotide. The J gene is TRBJ2-6, the V gene TRBV4-2; D is perhaps TRBD2 (6 bases). The CDR3 runs to 17 residues. CDR1 LGHNA and CDR2 YNFKEQ come from the germline V gene. The CDR3 bases are TGTGCCAGCAGCCAAGTAGGAGGGATCTCTGAGGCCGACGTCCTGACTTTC. It is translated as CASSQVGGISEADVLTF.

The chain carries TRBV18 and TRBJ2-7, with 11 bases aligning to TRBD2. Losses at the gene ends were 6 bases for V and 2 bases for J; bases not matched to a gene: 6. Germline V gene sequence: CDR1 KGHSH, CDR2 LQKENI. The CDR3 length is 15 residues. The CDR3 here is CASSTGTSGTYEQYF. The CDR3 bases are TGTGCCAGCTCGACCGGGACTAGCGGAACCTACGAGCAGTACTTC.